The sequence of this TCR beta chain was determined in a study of T-cell memory formation after mild COVID-19. On the study more broadly: The TCR clusters were mostly specific to one donor. Overall study findings and caveats: A balance of CD4 and CD8 characterized clones contracting day 15 to 85, whereas later expanders leaned CD4+. Those CD4+ clones that contracted were mainly in CM and EM (CD8+ ones in EMRA).

This clonotype was found a few times. Its antigen is undetermined. Germline CDR1 and CDR2: SEHNR and FQNEAQ (reference sequence). The CDR3 contains 19 residues. The V end was cut by 6 bases, the J end by 3 bases, with 27 bases between. TCRdb recomputed calls from the 5' RACE reads with MiXCR, one row per CDR3 protein. Among around 530,000 distinct CDR3 sequences listed, 20% to 25% were seen once. V and J are TRBV7-9 and TRBJ2-1, with D hard to call. Sequences were obtained from PBMCs or a T cell subset sorted from them (not recorded which). The sequence was obtained from an adult woman who had mild COVID-19 (a few samples of this study predate the infection). Cell type and time point are not known. In nucleotides, the CDR3 is TGTGCCAGCAGTTCCGGAGAATCTCGATGGGGAAAGCTCTACAATGAGCAGTTCTTC. This codes for CASSSGESRWGKLYNEQFF.